The entry below gives a single TCR beta chain sequence along with its context. The antigen remains unidentified. The trim removed 2 bases at V and 1 base at J, leaving 1 base unmatched. Germline-derived CDR1 and CDR2 are SGHTA and FQGNSA. The CDR3 loop spans 14 amino acids. The data were taken from a study of cytotoxic CD8 clonotypes in ibrutinib-treated CLL. Background on the study: Of the patients, about a dozen were relapsed/refractory, under 16 treatment-naive and about 17 IGHV unmutated. Mean values per sample were around 270,000 productive templates and 94,082 productive rearrangements.

Study-wide points: At progression, clonality fell back toward baseline after rising at ibrutinib response.

Repertoires were generated with immunoSEQ multiplex PCR, while TCRdb's copy carries only in-frame clones and drops some. The top ten clones hold over 5% of a sample with 300,000 to 350,000 clones, almost 80% of them seen once. The chain combines TRBV7-2 with TRBJ2-5; TRBD1 matches 7 bases. This TCR was recovered from a human donor with chronic lymphocytic leukemia. This sample comprised PBMCs, obtained before ibrutinib treatment. The CDR3 is CASSLWTGQETQYF. For the CDR3, the DNA is TGTGCCAGCAGCTTATGGACAGGCCAAGAGACCCAGTACTTC.